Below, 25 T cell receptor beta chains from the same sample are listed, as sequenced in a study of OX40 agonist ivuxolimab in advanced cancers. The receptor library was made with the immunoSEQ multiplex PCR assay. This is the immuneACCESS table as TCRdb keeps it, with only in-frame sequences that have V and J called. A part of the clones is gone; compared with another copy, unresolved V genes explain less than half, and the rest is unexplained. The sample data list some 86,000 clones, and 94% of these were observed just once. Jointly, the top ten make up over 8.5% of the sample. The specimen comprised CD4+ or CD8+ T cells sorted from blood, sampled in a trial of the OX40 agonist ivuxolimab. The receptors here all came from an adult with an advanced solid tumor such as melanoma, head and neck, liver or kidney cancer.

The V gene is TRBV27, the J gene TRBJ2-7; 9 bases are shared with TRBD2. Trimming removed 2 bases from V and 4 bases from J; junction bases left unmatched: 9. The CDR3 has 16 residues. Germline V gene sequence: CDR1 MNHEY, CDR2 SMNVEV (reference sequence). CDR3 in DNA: TGTGCCAGCAGTTTAGCGGGACTAGCAGGGACGTACGAGCAGTACTTC. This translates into CASSLAGLAGTYEQYF.

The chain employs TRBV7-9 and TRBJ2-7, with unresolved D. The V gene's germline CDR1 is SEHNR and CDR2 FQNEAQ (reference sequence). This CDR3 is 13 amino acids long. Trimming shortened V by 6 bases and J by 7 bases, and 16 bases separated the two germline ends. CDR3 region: CASSSTLMSEQYF. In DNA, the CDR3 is TGTGCCAGCAGTTCAACCCTAATGAGTGAGCAGTACTTC.

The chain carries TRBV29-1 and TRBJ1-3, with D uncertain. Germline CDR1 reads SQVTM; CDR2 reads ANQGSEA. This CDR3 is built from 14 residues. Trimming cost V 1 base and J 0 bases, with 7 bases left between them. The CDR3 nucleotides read TGCAGCGTTGAAGGGCGGAACTCTGGAAACACCATATATTTT. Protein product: CSVEGRNSGNTIYF.

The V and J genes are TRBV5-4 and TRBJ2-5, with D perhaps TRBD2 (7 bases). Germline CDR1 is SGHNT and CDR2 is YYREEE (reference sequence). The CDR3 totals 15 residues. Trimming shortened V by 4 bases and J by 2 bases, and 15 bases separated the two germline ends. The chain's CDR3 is CASSTVEGGQETQYF. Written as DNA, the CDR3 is TGTGCCAGCAGCACAGTTGAGGGGGGGCAAGAGACCCAGTACTTC.

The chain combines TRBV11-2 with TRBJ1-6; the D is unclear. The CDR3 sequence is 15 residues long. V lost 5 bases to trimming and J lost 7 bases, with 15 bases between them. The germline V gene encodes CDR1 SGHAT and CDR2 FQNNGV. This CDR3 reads CASSRDTLGNSPLHF. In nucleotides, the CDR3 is TGTGCCAGCAGCCGCGACACTCTAGGGAATTCACCCCTCCACTTT.

CDR3 DNA: TGCGCCAGCAGCCAAGACCTCGTGGGTATCAGCTCCTACGAGCAGTACTTC. It yields the protein CASSQDLVGISSYEQYF. The rearrangement links TRBV4-3 to TRBJ2-7; unclear D gene. The CDR3 extends over 17 amino acids. Germline CDR1 reads LGHNA; CDR2 reads YSLEER. The V and J ends lost 0 bases and 0 bases respectively, with 15 bases between them.

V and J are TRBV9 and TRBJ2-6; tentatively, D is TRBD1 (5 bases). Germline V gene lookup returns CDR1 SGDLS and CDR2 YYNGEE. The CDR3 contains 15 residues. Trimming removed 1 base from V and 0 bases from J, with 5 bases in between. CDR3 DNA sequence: TGTGCCAGCAGCGTAACAGGCTCTGGGGCCAACGTCCTGACTTTC. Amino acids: CASSVTGSGANVLTF.

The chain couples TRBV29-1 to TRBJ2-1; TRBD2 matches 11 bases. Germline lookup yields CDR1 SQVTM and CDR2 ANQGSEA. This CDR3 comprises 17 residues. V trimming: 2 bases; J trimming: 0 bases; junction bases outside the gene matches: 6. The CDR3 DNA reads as TGCAGCGTTGAATCAACTAGCGGGGGATACTCCTACAATGAGCAGTTCTTC. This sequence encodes CSVESTSGGYSYNEQFF.

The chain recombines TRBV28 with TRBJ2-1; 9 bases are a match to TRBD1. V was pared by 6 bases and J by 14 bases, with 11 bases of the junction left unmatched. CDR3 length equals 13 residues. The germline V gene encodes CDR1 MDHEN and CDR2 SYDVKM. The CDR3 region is CASRDPRDRVKFF. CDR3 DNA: TGTGCCAGCAGGGACCCTAGGGACAGGGTTAAGTTCTTC.

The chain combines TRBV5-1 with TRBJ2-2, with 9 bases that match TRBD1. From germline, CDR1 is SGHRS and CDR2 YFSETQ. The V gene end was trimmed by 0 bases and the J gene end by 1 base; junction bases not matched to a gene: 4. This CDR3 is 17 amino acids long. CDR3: CASSLAGDRENTGELFF. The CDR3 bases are TGCGCCAGCAGCTTGGCGGGGGACAGGGAGAACACCGGGGAGCTGTTTTTT.

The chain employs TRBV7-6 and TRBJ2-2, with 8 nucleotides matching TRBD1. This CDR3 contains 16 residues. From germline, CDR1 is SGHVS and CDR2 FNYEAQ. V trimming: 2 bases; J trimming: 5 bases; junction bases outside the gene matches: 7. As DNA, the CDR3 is TGTGCCAGCAGCTTATCCTCACAGGGGGAGACCGGGGAGCTGTTTTTT. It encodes CASSLSSQGETGELFF. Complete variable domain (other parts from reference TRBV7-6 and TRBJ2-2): GAGVSQSPRYKVTKRGQDVALRCDPISGHVSLYWYRQALGQGPEFLTYFNYEAQQDKSGLPNDRFSAERPEGSISTLTIQRTEQRDSAMYRCASSLSSQGETGELFFGEGSRLTVL.

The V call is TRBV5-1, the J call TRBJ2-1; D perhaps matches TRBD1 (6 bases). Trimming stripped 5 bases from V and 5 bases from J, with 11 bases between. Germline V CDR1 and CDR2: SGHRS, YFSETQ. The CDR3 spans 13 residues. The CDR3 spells CASRPSGDNEQFF. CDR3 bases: TGCGCCAGCAGACCTTCAGGGGACAATGAGCAGTTCTTC. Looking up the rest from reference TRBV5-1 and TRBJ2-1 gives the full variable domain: KAGVTQTPRYLIKTRGQQVTLSCSPISGHRSVSWYQQTPGQGLQFLFEYFSETQRNKGNFPGRFSGRQFSNSRSEMNVSTLELGDSALYLCASRPSGDNEQFFGPGTRLTVL.

CDR3 loop: CASSLSGTAAYEQYF. The CDR3 DNA reads as TGTGCCAGCAGCTTATCCGGGACTGCAGCCTACGAGCAGTACTTC. The rearrangement uses TRBV7-9 and TRBJ2-7; maybe TRBD2 (6 bases). The germline V gene encodes CDR1 SEHNR and CDR2 FQNEAQ (reference sequence). V lost 2 bases to trimming and J lost 2 bases, with 13 bases between them. The CDR3 is 15 amino acids.

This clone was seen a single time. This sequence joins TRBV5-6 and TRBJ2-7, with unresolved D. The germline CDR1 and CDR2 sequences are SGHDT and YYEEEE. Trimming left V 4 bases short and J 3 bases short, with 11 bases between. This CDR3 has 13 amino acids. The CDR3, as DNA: TGTGCCAGCAGCCCCAGACACCTCTACGAGCAGTACTTC. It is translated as CASSPRHLYEQYF.

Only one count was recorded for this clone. The CDR3 DNA is TGCAGCCCGGGGTCCCAACATAACACAGATACGCAGTATTTT. This sequence encodes CSPGSQHNTDTQYF. The chain is built from TRBV29-1 and TRBJ2-3, with D maybe TRBD2 (5 bases). The germline CDR1 and CDR2 sequences are SQVTM and ANQGSEA. Trimming removed 8 bases at V and 2 bases at J, with 17 bases between. The CDR3 runs 14 residues.

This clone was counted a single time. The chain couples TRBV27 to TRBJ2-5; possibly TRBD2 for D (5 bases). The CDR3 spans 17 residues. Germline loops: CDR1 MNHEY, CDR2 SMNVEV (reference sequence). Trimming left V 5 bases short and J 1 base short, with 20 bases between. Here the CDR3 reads CASSPLLRGMGQETQYF. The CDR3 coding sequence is TGTGCCAGCAGTCCTCTTCTTAGAGGGATGGGCCAAGAGACCCAGTACTTC.

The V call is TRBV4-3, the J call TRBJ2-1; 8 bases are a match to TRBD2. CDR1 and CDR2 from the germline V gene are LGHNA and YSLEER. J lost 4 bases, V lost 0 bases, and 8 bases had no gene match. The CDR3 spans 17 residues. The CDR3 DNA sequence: TGCGCCAGCAGCCAAGATCCAGAACTAGCGGTTTACAATGAGCAGTTCTTC. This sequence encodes CASSQDPELAVYNEQFF.

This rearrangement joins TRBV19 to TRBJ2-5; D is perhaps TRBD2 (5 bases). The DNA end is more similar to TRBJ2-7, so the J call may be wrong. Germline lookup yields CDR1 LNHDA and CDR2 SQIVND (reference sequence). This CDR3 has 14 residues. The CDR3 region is CASSIGGSTYEQYF. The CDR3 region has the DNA TGTGCCAGTAGTATTGGTGGGAGCACCTACGAGCAGTACTTC.

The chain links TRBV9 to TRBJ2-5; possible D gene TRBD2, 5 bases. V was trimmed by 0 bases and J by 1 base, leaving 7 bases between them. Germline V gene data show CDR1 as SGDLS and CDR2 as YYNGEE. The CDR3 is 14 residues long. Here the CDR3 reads CASSVGRGQETQYF. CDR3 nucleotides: TGTGCCAGCAGCGTAGGTCGGGGCCAAGAGACCCAGTACTTC.

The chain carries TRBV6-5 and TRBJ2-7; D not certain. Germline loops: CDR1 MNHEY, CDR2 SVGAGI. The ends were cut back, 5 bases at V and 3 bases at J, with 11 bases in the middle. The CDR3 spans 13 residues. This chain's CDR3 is CASSILSDYEQYF. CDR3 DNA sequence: TGTGCCAGCAGTATACTGTCAGACTACGAGCAGTACTTC.

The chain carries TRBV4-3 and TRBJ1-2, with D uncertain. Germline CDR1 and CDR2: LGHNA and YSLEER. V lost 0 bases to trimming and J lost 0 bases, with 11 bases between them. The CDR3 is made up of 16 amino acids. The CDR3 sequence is CASSQDRFGSNYGYTF. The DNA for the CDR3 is TGCGCCAGCAGCCAAGATCGCTTTGGGTCTAACTATGGCTACACCTTC.

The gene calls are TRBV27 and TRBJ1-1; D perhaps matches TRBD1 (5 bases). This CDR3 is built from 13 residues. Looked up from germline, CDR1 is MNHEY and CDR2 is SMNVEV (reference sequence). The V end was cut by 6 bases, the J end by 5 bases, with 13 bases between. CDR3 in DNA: TGTGCCAGCAGGGGGTTGGGGGGAACTGAAGCTTTCTTT. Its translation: CASRGLGGTEAFF.

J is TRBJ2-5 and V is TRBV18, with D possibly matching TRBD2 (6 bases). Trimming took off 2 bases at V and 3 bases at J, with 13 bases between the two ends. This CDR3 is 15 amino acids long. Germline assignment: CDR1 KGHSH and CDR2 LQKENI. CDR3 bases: TGTGCCAGCTCACCAACGGGGGATAGGGAAGAGACCCAGTACTTC. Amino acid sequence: CASSPTGDREETQYF.

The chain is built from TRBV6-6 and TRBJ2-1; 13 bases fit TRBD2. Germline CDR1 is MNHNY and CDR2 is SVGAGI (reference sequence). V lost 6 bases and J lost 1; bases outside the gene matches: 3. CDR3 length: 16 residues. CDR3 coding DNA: TGTGCCAGCAGGGCGGGACTAGCGGGGTCCTACAATGAGCAGTTCTTC. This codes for CASRAGLAGSYNEQFF.

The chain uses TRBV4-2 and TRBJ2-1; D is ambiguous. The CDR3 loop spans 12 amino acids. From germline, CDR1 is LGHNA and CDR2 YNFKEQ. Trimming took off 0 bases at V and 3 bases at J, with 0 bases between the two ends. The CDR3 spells CASSQDYNEQFF. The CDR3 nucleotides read TGTGCCAGCAGCCAAGACTACAATGAGCAGTTCTTC.